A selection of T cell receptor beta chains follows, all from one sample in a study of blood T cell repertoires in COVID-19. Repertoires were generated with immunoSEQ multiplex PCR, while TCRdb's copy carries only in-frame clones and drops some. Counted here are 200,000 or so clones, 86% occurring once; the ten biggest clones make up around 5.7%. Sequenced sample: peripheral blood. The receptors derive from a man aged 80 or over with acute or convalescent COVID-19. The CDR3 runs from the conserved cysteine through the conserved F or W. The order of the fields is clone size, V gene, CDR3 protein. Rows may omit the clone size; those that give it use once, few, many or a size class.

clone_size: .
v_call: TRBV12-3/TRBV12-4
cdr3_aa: CASSLIGRFGYTF

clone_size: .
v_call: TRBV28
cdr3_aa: CASSGGGAQETQYF

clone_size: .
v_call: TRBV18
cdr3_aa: CASSPSGGRTGELFF

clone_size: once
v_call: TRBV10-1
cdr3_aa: CASSRLAGVGTGELFF

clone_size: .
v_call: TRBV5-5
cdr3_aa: CASSLTAGELFF

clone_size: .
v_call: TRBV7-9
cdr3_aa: CASSPGWGGPYQGQFF

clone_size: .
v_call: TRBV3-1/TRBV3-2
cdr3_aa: CASRNFYGQTVNSPLHF

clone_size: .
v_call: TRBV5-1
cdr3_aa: CASSHEGQNNEKLFF

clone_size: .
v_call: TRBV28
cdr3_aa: CASRSTVFYGYTF

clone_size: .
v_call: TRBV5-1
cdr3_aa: CASSLAILQGPIYEQYF

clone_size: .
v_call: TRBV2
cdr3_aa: CASSAQGQGTGELFF

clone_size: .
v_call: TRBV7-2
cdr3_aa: CASSLAGNSPLHF

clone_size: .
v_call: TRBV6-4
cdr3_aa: CASSDTGVTSPLHF

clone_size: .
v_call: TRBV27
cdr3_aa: CASSLRGIPVNTEAFF

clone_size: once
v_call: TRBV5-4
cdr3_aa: CASSPHDRGRNTEAFF

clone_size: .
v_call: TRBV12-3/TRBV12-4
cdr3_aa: CASSKGQKETQYF

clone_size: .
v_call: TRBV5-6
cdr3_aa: CASSSPITYEQYF

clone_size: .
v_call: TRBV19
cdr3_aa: CASSAGPGGIQPQHF

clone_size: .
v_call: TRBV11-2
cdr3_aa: CASNAGGPYEQYF

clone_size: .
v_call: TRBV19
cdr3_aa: CASSPDTGFYGYTF

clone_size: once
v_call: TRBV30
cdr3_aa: CAWRTGPNTEAFF

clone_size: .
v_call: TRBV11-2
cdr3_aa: CASSLSSGRPDTQYF

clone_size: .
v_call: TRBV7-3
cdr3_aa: CASSLKERETDTQYF

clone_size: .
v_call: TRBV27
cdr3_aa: CASSLQGVTEAFF

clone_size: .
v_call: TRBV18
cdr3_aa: CASSRGDKETQYF

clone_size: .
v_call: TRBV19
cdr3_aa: CASSPQGTRSSTDTQYF

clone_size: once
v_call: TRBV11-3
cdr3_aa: CASSSTRTGGGYTF

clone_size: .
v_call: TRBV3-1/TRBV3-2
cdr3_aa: CASSWDSSSYEQYF

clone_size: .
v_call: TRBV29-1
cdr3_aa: CSVTGRLLETQYF

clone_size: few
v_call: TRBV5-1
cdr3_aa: CASSPGTSGVYNEQFF

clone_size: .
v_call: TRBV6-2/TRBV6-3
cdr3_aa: CASSHDRYHEQYF

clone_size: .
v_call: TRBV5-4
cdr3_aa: CASSLGRGLAGTDTQYF

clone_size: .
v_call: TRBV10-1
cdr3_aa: CASSEGGSYNEQFF

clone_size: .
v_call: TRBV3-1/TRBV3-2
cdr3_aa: CASSQDRDRVGNTGELFF

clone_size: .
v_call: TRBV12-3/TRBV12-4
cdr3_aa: CASSLSGADTQYF

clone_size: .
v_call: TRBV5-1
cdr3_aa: CATSRLSTDTQYF

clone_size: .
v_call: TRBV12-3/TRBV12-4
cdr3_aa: CASRGQLDSPLHF

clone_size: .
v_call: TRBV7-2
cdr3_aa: CASSPRDRGLFGYTF

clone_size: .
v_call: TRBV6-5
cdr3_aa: CASRGTGGAYGYTF

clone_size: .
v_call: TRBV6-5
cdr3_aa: CASMDSRGYTF

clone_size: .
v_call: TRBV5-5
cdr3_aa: CASSRIQGANKAAFF

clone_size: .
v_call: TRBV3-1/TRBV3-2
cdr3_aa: CASSRTGGTISYEQYF

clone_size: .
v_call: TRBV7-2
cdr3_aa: CASSSGQPYGYTF

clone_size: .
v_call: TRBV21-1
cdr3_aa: CASSESSYEQYF